The 21 T cell receptor beta chains below were found in one sample sequenced in a study of identical twins. MiXCR, run by TCRdb on the 5' RACE reads, gives a single entry per CDR3 protein. The table has about 220,000 distinct CDR3 sequences, 6% to 8.5% seen once. The same specimen was also included in a second study, on yellow fever vaccine responses in identical twins.

Source material: CD8+ T cells sorted from blood. These receptors came from a woman between 18 and 29 years old in good health.

In its sample, this clonotype was seen many times. The CDR3 loop is CASSEYAAGVNTGELFF. Written as DNA, the CDR3 is TGTGCCAGCAGTGAATATGCGGCAGGGGTGAACACCGGGGAGCTGTTTTTT. The chain is built from TRBV25-1 and TRBJ2-2, with D maybe TRBD1 (6 bases). Germline V CDR1 and CDR2: MGHDK, SYGVNS. The CDR3 has 17 residues. V lost 0 bases and J lost 1, with 12 bases in between.

This clonotype was observed a handful of times. The genes are TRBV7-9 and TRBJ2-5, with D possibly being TRBD1 or TRBD2 (5 bases each). Trimming removed 4 bases at V and 2 bases at J, with 14 bases between. The CDR3 loop spans 15 amino acids. Germline lookup yields CDR1 SEHNR and CDR2 FQNEAQ (reference sequence). CDR3: CASSYRGRGQETQYF. CDR3 sequence (DNA): TGTGCCAGCAGCTACCGGGGCCGAGGGCAAGAGACCCAGTACTTC.

The sample holds many counts of this clonotype. This chain links TRBV29-1 with TRBJ2-1; the match to TRBD2 covers 7 bases. This CDR3 is built from 15 residues. Germline loops: CDR1 SQVTM, CDR2 ANQGSEA. The V gene end was trimmed by 0 bases and the J gene end by 0 bases; junction bases not matched to a gene: 2. The CDR3 reads CSVEERGSSYNEQFF. CDR3 sequence (DNA): TGCAGCGTTGAAGAGCGGGGGAGCTCCTACAATGAGCAGTTCTTC.

The sample holds many counts of this clonotype. The chain combines TRBV21-1 with TRBJ2-2; the table assigns TRBD1, which was not confirmed against the DNA. TRBV21-1 is recorded as a pseudogene. The CDR3 is made up of 19 amino acids. The CDR3 DNA reads TGTGCCAGCAGCAAAGCGCTGGGGCTTCGGACTTACAACACCGGGGAGCTGTTTTTT. Translation: CASSKALGLRTYNTGELFF.

This clonotype was recorded a few times. V gene TRBV7-3 combines with J gene TRBJ2-3; 7 nucleotides match TRBD2. This CDR3 is 16 amino acids long. V gave up 5 bases and J gave up 8 bases; unmatched junction bases: 16. The germline CDR1 and CDR2 sequences are SGHTA and FQGTGA. CDR3 bases: TGTGCCAGCAGCCCTAGTTTCTGGCGGGAGAAGGCTACGCAGTATTTT. Its translation is CASSPSFWREKATQYF.

This clonotype was observed many times. The J gene is TRBJ1-1, the V gene TRBV20-1, with D hard to call. Germline V gives CDR1 DFQATT, CDR2 SNEGSKA (reference sequence). V lost 6 bases, J lost 3 bases, and 17 bases lay in between. CDR3 size: 14 residues. DNA of the CDR3: TGCAGTGCACGTGAGGATGGGGAGCACACTGAAGCTTTCTTT. It yields the protein CSAREDGEHTEAFF.

Many counts were recorded for this clonotype. This sequence joins TRBV12-3 or TRBV12-4 and TRBJ2-3; no reliable D call. V lost 4 bases, J lost 0 bases, and 8 bases lay in between. This CDR3 region has 14 residues. CDR3 protein: CASSYRASTDTQYF. The CDR3 DNA follows: TGTGCCAGCAGTTATAGGGCTAGCACAGATACGCAGTATTTT.

This clonotype came up many times. The chain employs TRBV6-2 or TRBV6-3 and TRBJ2-7, with 8 bases identical to TRBD2. Germline V gene data show CDR1 as MNHEY and CDR2 as SVGEGT. CDR3 length equals 14 residues. After removal of 0 bases from V and 2 bases from J, the junction contained 0 bases not matched to a gene. The CDR3 reads CASSYSTSAYEQYF. CDR3 in DNA: TGTGCCAGCAGTTACTCGACTAGCGCCTACGAGCAGTACTTC.

There are many counts of this clonotype. The V call is TRBV7-9, the J call TRBJ2-3; no reliable D call. The germline V gene encodes CDR1 SEHNR and CDR2 FQNEAQ (reference sequence). The CDR3 covers 15 residues. V lost 3 bases, J lost 4 bases, and 14 bases lay in between. The CDR3 sequence: CASSFRVKNSDTQYF. CDR3 in DNA: TGTGCCAGCAGCTTTAGGGTCAAGAACTCAGATACGCAGTATTTT.

This clonotype was seen only a few times. The gene calls are TRBV20-1 and TRBJ2-7; D is ambiguous. V dropped 5 bases and J dropped 0 bases, with 14 bases sitting between them. Germline values: CDR1 DFQATT, CDR2 SNEGSKA (reference sequence). CDR3 length: 14 residues. The DNA for the CDR3 is TGCAGTGCTCAGGACCGCATCCACTCCTACGAGCAGTACGTC. Translated: CSAQDRIHSYEQYV.

This clonotype came up many times. The genes are TRBV5-1 and TRBJ2-7, with D maybe TRBD2 (6 bases). CDR3 length: 14 residues. The V and J ends lost 4 bases and 5 bases respectively, with 16 bases between them. CDR1 is SGHRS and CDR2 is YFSETQ in the germline V gene. As DNA, the CDR3 is TGCGCCAGCAGCCCCGGGCGGGGAAGGGACGAGCAGTACGTC. This encodes CASSPGRGRDEQYV.

The chain has TRBV4-1 and TRBJ2-7; D may match TRBD1 or TRBD2 (5 bases each). Germline-derived CDR1 and CDR2 are MGHRA and YSYEKL. V shed 4 bases and J shed 6 bases, with 19 bases lying between them. The length of the CDR3 is 15 residues. The CDR3 sequence is CASSLSPGTAAEQYF. The CDR3 DNA is TGCGCCAGCAGCCTTTCACCCGGGACCGCCGCCGAGCAGTACTTC.

This clonotype was seen repeatedly, ten times or more. The CDR3 DNA follows: TGTGCCAGCAGCCCTGGGACTACCGCCACAGATACGCAGTATTTT. Translating it yields CASSPGTTATDTQYF. V gene TRBV7-2 combines with J gene TRBJ2-3; 7 bases line up with TRBD2. Trimming removed 5 bases from V and 2 bases from J; junction bases left unmatched: 7. This CDR3 is 15 amino acids long. Germline CDR1 and CDR2: SGHTA and FQGNSA.

On this clonotype: An end of the junction does not agree with germline; a read error may underlie this. The V and J genes are TRBV3-1 and TRBJ2-3; D not resolved. This CDR3 spans 17 amino acids. The V gene's germline CDR1 is LGHDT and CDR2 YNNKEL (reference sequence). The chain's CDR3 is CACSQESASELKDTQYF. The CDR3, as DNA: TGTGCCTGCAGCCAAGAGTCGGCGAGCGAATTGAAAGATACGCAGTATTTT.

This clonotype appeared many times. The chain employs TRBV7-9 and TRBJ1-1; D not resolved. Germline loops: CDR1 SEHNR, CDR2 FQNEAQ (reference sequence). The CDR3 contains 13 residues. The germline V and J ends were trimmed by 1 base and 4 bases, with 7 bases remaining between them. Here the CDR3 DNA reads TGTGCCAGCAGCTTAGTTCCAGGCACTGAAGCTTTCTTT. Translation gives CASSLVPGTEAFF.

This clonotype was detected ten times or more. The chain's CDR3 is CASSQPIRDSTFEKLFF. DNA for the CDR3: TGTGCCAGCAGCCAACCAATCCGGGACAGTACGTTTGAAAAACTGTTTTTT. V gene TRBV7-4 combines with J gene TRBJ1-4; 7 nucleotides align to TRBD1. J lost 7 bases, V lost 5 bases, and 16 bases had no gene match. CDR3 size: 17 residues. Germline CDR1 reads SGHVT; CDR2 reads SQSDAQ.

Worth noting for this clonotype: This may stem from a read error, because a much larger clone lies one nucleotide away. Lacking the conserved final phenylalanine or tryptophan, this CDR3 likely reflects a read error. The chain employs TRBV7-9 and TRBJ2-1; D is perhaps TRBD2 (5 bases). The CDR3 runs to 13 residues. Germline V CDR1 and CDR2: SEHNR, FQNEAQ (reference sequence). V lost 5 bases and J lost 6, with 11 bases in between. The CDR3 loop is CASSPRGFNEQFL. CDR3 bases: TGTGCCAGCAGCCCACGGGGTTTCAATGAGCAGTTCTTA.

This sequence joins TRBV7-9 and TRBJ1-1; maybe TRBD1 (5 bases). V was shortened by 0 bases and J by 0 bases, with 11 bases between the two germline ends. There are 16 residues in the CDR3. In germline, CDR1 is SEHNR, CDR2 FQNEAQ (reference sequence). The CDR3 DNA reads as TGTGCCAGCAGCTTAGCCCTGACAGAGGTGAACACTGAAGCTTTCTTT. Protein: CASSLALTEVNTEAFF.

This clonotype has just a few counts. The genes are TRBV27 and TRBJ2-5; 8 positions agree with TRBD2. This CDR3 has 14 amino acids. Trimming at V came to 0 bases and at J to 4 bases, leaving 1 base not matched to a gene. Looked up from germline, CDR1 is MNHEY and CDR2 is SMNVEV (reference sequence). CDR3 sequence reads: CASSLSTSGETQYF. The CDR3 region has the DNA TGTGCCAGCAGTTTATCTACTAGCGGAGAGACCCAGTACTTC.

This clonotype was seen many times. The V call is TRBV12-3 or TRBV12-4, the J call TRBJ2-1; the match to TRBD2 covers 7 bases. The CDR3 loop spans 13 amino acids. Losses at the gene ends were 5 bases for V and 7 bases for J; bases not matched to a gene: 5. The CDR3 DNA sequence: TGTGCCAGCAGTCCGGGAGCGGGGAATGAGCAGTTCTTC. The encoded protein is CASSPGAGNEQFF.

V gene TRBV7-8 combines with J gene TRBJ1-2; D is possibly TRBD1 (5 bases). This CDR3 region has 13 residues. Germline assignment: CDR1 SGHVS and CDR2 FQNEAQ. Trimming shortened V by 5 bases and J by 3 bases, and 10 bases separated the two germline ends. CDR3 protein: CASSKDKDYGYTF. The CDR3 DNA reads as TGTGCCAGCAGCAAGGACAAGGACTATGGCTACACCTTC. Drawing the rest from reference TRBV7-8 and TRBJ1-2, the complete variable domain is GAGVSQSPRYKVAKRGQDVALRCDPISGHVSLFWYQQALGQGPEFLTYFQNEAQLDKSGLPSDRFFAERPEGSVSTLKIQRTQQEDSAVYLCASSKDKDYGYTFGSGTRLTVV.